One sample yielded the 14 T cell receptor beta chains listed below, sequenced in a study of CD8 T cells in Susac syndrome. Reverse transcription of about 0.5 to 1 ug RNA was carried out with random hexamers. TCRdb reprocessed the immunoSEQ multiplex PCR reads via MiXCR and lists one record per CDR3 protein. The sample shows 130,000 or so distinct CDR3 sequences, roughly 94% of them seen only once. The sequenced sample was CD4+ T cells from PBMCs. These receptors came from a human donor in good health.

This clonotype was seen just once. The V gene is TRBV3-1, the J gene TRBJ2-1; D unclear. Germline V CDR1 and CDR2: LGHDT, YNNKEL (reference sequence). The CDR3 contains 14 residues. V was clipped by 1 base and J by 5 bases, with 9 bases between them. As DNA, the CDR3 is TGTGCCAGCAGCCAAGGATTGACCGACAATGAGCAGTTCTTC. It encodes CASSQGLTDNEQFF.

This clonotype was recorded only once. The chain carries TRBV15 and TRBJ1-1; D is undetermined. This CDR3 comprises 13 residues. Trimming removed 0 bases from V and 2 bases from J, with 4 bases in between. CDR1 and CDR2 from the germline V gene are LNHNV and YYDKDF (reference sequence). As DNA, the CDR3 is TGTGCCACCAGCAGAGACCTTAACACTGAAGCTTTCTTT. Protein sequence: CATSRDLNTEAFF.

The chain combines TRBV29-1 with TRBJ2-7; no firm D call. The V and J ends lost 4 bases and 0 bases respectively, with 4 bases between them. This CDR3 contains 11 residues. CDR1 is SQVTM and CDR2 is ANQGSEA in the germline V gene. This CDR3 is CSVVSSYEQYF. The CDR3 DNA sequence: TGCAGCGTTGTCAGCTCCTACGAGCAGTACTTC.

The V call is TRBV7-3, the J call TRBJ2-5; D possibly corresponds to TRBD2 (5 bases). Germline loops: CDR1 SGHTA, CDR2 FQGTGA. The CDR3 spans 14 residues. Trimming took off 0 bases at V and 6 bases at J, with 11 bases between the two ends. Written as DNA, the CDR3 is TGTGCCAGCAGCTTAACGGGATCGGGAAAGACCCAGTACTTC. Its translation is CASSLTGSGKTQYF.

The chain uses TRBV28 and TRBJ2-5; 15 bases line up with TRBD2. Per the germline V gene, CDR1 is MDHEN and CDR2 is SYDVKM. V lost 5 bases, J lost 5 bases, and 6 bases stayed unmatched. This CDR3 has 16 residues. This CDR3 reads CASSPGLAGGGETQYF. The CDR3 DNA reads as TGTGCCAGCAGTCCGGGACTAGCGGGAGGAGGTGAGACCCAGTACTTC.

The CDR3 nucleotides are TGTGCCAGTAGTGACAGGGGCTACGAGCAGTACTTC. It is translated as CASSDRGYEQYF. This chain joins TRBV19 and TRBJ2-7, with 8 bases identical to TRBD1. CDR3 size: 12 residues. Per the germline V gene, CDR1 is LNHDA and CDR2 is SQIVND (reference sequence). V trimming: 5 bases; J trimming: 3 bases; junction bases outside the gene matches: 0.

The gene calls are TRBV28 and TRBJ2-7, with 10 bases fitting TRBD1. CDR3 length equals 15 residues. Trimming removed 7 bases from V and 4 bases from J; junction bases left unmatched: 10. Germline-derived CDR1 and CDR2 are MDHEN and SYDVKM. This CDR3 is CASTAPGQGFYEQYF. CDR3 sequence (DNA): TGTGCCAGCACTGCCCCGGGACAGGGGTTTTACGAGCAGTACTTC.

V and J are TRBV27 and TRBJ2-7; D is ambiguous. The V end lost 2 bases, the J end lost 7 bases, and 12 bases lay between the germline ends. CDR1 is MNHEY and CDR2 is SMNVEV in the germline V gene (reference sequence). The CDR3 runs to 13 residues. The CDR3 protein is CASSLPDNGEQYF. In DNA, the CDR3 is TGTGCCAGCAGTTTACCGGATAACGGGGAGCAGTACTTC.

The CDR3 region has the DNA TGTGCCAGCAGCCTAGCGGGACTCCGACGGGTAGGGCAGTATTTT. This sequence encodes CASSLAGLRRVGQYF. V and J are TRBV2 and TRBJ2-3; 9 bases are shared with TRBD2. V lost 6 bases, J lost 11 bases, and 15 bases stayed unmatched. The CDR3 loop spans 15 amino acids. Germline lookup yields CDR1 SNHLY and CDR2 FYNNEI. Together with reference TRBV2 and TRBJ2-3, the CDR3 gives the full variable domain: EPEVTQTPSHQVTQMGQEVILRCVPISNHLYFYWYRQILGQKVEFLVSFYNNEISEKSEIFDDQFSVERPDGSNFTLKIRSTKLEDSAMYFCASSLAGLRRVGQYFGPGTRLTVL.

The chain couples TRBV28 to TRBJ1-2; D may be TRBD1 (6 bases). Germline lookup yields CDR1 MDHEN and CDR2 SYDVKM. The CDR3 contains 11 residues. V was cut by 8 bases and J by 8 bases, with 12 bases left in between. The CDR3 here is CASYRAGGYTF. CDR3 nucleotides: TGTGCCAGCTACAGGGCCGGGGGCTACACCTTC.

This clonotype was picked up one time. The chain employs TRBV6-1 and TRBJ1-1; D unresolved. The CDR3 contains 14 residues. Between the trimmed V and J ends, which lost 11 bases and 3 bases, there was a span of 19 bases. From germline, CDR1 is MNHNS and CDR2 SASEGT. CDR3 region: CACGRELRDTEAFF. CDR3 bases: TGTGCCTGCGGGAGGGAATTACGTGACACTGAAGCTTTCTTT.

This clonotype was seen only a few times. DNA for the CDR3: TGTGCCAGCACCGGCACAGATACGCAGTATTTT. Its translation is CASTGTDTQYF. V gene TRBV3-1 combines with J gene TRBJ2-3; D is undetermined. Germline CDR1 LGHDT, CDR2 YNNKEL (reference sequence). Trimming removed 7 bases at V and 1 base at J, with 3 bases between. This CDR3 spans 11 amino acids.

J is TRBJ2-3 and V is TRBV9; D is ambiguous. Germline V gene sequence: CDR1 SGDLS, CDR2 YYNGEE. The CDR3 length is 14 residues. Trimming stripped 7 bases from V and 1 base from J, with 13 bases between. The CDR3 protein is CASGPDGRTDTQYF. CDR3 coding DNA: TGTGCCAGCGGGCCGGACGGTCGCACAGATACGCAGTATTTT.

This clonotype was seen a few times. The J gene is TRBJ2-2, the V gene TRBV7-9; tentative D call: TRBD2 (5 bases). The CDR3 has 13 residues. With 0 bases removed from V and 6 bases from J, the gap between germline ends came to 5 bases. Germline CDR1 SEHNR, CDR2 FQNEAQ (reference sequence). The CDR3 loop reads CASSLAGAGELFF. In DNA, the CDR3 is TGTGCCAGCAGCTTAGCGGGAGCCGGGGAGCTGTTTTTT.